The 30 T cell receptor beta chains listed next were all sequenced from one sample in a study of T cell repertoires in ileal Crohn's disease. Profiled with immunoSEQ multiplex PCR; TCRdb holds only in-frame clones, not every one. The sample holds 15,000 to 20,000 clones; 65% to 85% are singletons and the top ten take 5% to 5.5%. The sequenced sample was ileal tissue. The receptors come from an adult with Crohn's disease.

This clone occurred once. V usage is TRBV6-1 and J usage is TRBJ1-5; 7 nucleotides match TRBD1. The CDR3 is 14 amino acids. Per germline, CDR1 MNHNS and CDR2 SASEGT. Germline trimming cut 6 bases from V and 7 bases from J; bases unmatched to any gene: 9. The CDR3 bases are TGTGCCAGCAGAGATTTACAGGGGAACCAGCCCCAGCATTTT. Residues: CASRDLQGNQPQHF.

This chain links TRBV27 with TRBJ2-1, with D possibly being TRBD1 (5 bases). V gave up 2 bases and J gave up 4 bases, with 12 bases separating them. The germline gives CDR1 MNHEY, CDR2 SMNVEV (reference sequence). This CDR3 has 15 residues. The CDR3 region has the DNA TGTGCCAGCAGTTTAGGGTCAGGGCTATACAATGAGCAGTTCTTC. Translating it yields CASSLGSGLYNEQFF.

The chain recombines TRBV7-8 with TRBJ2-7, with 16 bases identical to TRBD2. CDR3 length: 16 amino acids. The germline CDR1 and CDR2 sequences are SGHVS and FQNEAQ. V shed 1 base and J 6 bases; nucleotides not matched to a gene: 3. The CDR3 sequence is CASSLGGLAGGLEQYF. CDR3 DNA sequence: TGTGCCAGCAGCTTAGGGGGACTAGCGGGAGGGCTCGAGCAGTACTTC.

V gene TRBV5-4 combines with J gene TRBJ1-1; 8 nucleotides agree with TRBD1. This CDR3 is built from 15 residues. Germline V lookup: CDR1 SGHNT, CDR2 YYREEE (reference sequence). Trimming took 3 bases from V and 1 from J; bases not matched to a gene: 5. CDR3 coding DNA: TGTGCCAGCAGCTGGTCTCAGGGGGCGAACACTGAAGCTTTCTTT. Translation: CASSWSQGANTEAFF.

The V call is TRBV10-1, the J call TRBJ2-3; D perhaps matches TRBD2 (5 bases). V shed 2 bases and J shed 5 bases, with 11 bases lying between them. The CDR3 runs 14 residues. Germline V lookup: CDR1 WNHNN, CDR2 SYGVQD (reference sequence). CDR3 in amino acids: CASSETASLDTQYF. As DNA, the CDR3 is TGCGCCAGCAGTGAGACGGCTAGCCTAGATACGCAGTATTTT.

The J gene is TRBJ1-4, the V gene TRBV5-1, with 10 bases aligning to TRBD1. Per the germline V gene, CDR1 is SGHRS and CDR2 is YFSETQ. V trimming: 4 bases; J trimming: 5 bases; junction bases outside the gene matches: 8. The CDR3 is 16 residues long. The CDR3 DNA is TGCGCCAGCAGCCTCGCCGCGGGACAGGGGAATGAAAAACTGTTTTTT. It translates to CASSLAAGQGNEKLFF.

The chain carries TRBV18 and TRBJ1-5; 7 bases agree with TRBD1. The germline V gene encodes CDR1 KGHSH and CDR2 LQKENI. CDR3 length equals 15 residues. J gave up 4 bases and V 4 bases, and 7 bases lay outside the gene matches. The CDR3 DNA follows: TGTGCCAGCTCACTATACCGGGACAGTAATCAGCCCCAGCATTTT. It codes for CASSLYRDSNQPQHF. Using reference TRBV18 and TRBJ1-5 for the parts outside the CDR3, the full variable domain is NAGVMQNPRHLVRRRGQEARLRCSPMKGHSHVYWYRQLPEEGLKFMVYLQKENIIDESGMPKERFSAEFPKEGPSILRIQQVVRGDSAAYFCASSLYRDSNQPQHFGDGTRLSIL.

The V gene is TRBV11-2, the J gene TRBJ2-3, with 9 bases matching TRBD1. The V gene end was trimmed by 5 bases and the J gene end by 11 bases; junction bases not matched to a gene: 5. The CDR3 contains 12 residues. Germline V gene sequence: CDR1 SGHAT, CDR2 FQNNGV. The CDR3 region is CASSPGQGEQYF. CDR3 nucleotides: TGTGCCAGCAGCCCGGGACAGGGCGAGCAGTATTTT.

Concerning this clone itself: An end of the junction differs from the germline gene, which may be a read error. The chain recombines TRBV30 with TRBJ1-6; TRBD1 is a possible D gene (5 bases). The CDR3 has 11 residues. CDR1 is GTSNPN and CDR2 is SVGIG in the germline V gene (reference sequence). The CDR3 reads CAWSVGQGEYF. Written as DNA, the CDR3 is TGTGCCTGGAGTGTAGGACAAGGGGAATACTTT.

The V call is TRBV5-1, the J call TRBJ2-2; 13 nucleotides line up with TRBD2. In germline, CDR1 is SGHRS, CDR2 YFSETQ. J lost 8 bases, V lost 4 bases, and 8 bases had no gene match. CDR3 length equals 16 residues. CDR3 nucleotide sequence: TGCGCCAGCAGCCCCCGGACTAGCGGGGGAGGAGGGGAGCTGTTTTTT. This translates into CASSPRTSGGGGELFF. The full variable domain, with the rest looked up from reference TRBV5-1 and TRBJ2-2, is KAGVTQTPRYLIKTRGQQVTLSCSPISGHRSVSWYQQTPGQGLQFLFEYFSETQRNKGNFPGRFSGRQFSNSRSEMNVSTLELGDSALYLCASSPRTSGGGGELFFGEGSRLTVL.

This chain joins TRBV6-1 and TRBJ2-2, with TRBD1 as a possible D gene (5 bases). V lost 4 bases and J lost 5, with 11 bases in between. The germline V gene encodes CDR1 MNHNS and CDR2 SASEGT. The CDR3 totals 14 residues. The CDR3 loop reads CASSGGGRTGELFF. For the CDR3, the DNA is TGTGCCAGCAGTGGGGGCGGTCGGACCGGGGAGCTGTTTTTT.

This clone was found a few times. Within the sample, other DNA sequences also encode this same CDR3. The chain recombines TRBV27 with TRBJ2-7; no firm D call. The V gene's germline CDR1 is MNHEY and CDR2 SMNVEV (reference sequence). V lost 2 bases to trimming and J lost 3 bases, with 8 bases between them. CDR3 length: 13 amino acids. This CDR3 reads CASSLGQNYEQYF. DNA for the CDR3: TGTGCCAGCAGTTTAGGGCAGAACTACGAGCAGTACTTC.

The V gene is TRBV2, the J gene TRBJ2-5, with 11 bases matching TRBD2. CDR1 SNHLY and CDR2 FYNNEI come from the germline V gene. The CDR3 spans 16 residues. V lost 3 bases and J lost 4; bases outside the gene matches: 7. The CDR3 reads CASSEGLAVGSETQYF. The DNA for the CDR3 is TGTGCCAGCAGTGAGGGACTAGCGGTCGGGTCAGAGACCCAGTACTTC.

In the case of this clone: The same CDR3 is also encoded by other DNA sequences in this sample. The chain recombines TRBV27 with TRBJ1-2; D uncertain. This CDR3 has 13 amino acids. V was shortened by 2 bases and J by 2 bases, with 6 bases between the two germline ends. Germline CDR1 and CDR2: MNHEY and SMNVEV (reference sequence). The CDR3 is CASSLGLNYGYTF. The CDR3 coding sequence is TGTGCCAGCAGTTTAGGGCTAAACTATGGCTACACCTTC.

CDR3 bases: TGTGCCAGCAGCCAAGATCATCTTGACACACAAGAGACCCAGTACTTC. This encodes CASSQDHLDTQETQYF. V gene TRBV4-2 combines with J gene TRBJ2-5; D remains ambiguous. The CDR3 contains 16 residues. CDR1 and CDR2 (germline): LGHNA, YNFKEQ. With 0 bases removed from V and 2 bases from J, the gap between germline ends came to 13 bases.

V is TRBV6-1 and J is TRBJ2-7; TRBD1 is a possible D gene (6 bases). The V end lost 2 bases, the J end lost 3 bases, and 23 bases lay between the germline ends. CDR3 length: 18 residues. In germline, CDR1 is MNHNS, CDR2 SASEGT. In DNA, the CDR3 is TGTGCCAGCAGTGAATCTCTAGGCCGTAGGGGGATCGTCTACGAGCAGTACTTC. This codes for CASSESLGRRGIVYEQYF.

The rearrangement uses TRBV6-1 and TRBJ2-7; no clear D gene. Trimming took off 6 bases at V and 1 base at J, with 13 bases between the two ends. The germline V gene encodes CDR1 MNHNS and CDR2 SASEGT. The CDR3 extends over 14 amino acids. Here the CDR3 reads CASSTRPLSYEQYF. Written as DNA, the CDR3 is TGTGCCAGCAGCACCCGTCCACTTTCCTACGAGCAGTACTTC.

The CDR3 DNA reads as TGTGCCAGCAGCCAAGGCGTAGCGGCCCTGATCCAGTTCTTC. Translating it yields CASSQGVAALIQFF. V and J are TRBV4-2 and TRBJ2-1; maybe TRBD2 (6 bases). The CDR3 has 14 residues. V shed 1 base and J shed 13 bases, with 17 bases lying between them. The V gene's germline CDR1 is LGHNA and CDR2 YNFKEQ.

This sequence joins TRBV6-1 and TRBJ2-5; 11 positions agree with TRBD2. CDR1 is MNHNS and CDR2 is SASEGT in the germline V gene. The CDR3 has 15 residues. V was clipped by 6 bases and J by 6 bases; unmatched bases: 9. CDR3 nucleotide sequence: TGTGCCAGCAGGACCCGCACTAGCGGGAGTCAGACCCAGTACTTC. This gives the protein CASRTRTSGSQTQYF.

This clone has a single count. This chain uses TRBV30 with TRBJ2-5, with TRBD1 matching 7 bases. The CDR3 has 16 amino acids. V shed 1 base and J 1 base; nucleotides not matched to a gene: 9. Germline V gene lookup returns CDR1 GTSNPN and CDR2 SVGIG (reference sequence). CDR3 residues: CAWSGVWKGAQETQYF. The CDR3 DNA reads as TGTGCCTGGAGTGGAGTGTGGAAGGGGGCCCAAGAGACCCAGTACTTC.

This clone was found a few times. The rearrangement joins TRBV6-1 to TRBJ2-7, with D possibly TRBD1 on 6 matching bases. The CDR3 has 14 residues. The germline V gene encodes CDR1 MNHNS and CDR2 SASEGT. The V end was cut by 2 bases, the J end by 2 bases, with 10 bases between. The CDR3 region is CASSEMGQTYEQYF. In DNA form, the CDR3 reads TGTGCCAGCAGTGAAATGGGACAAACCTACGAGCAGTACTTC.

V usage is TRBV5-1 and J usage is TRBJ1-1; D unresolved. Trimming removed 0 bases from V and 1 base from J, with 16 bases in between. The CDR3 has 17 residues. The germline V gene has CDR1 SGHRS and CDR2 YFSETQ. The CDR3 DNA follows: TGCGCCAGCAGCTTGGCCGGGTTACGAGGCGGGAACACTGAAGCTTTCTTT. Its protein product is CASSLAGLRGGNTEAFF. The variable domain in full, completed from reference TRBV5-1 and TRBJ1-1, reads KAGVTQTPRYLIKTRGQQVTLSCSPISGHRSVSWYQQTPGQGLQFLFEYFSETQRNKGNFPGRFSGRQFSNSRSEMNVSTLELGDSALYLCASSLAGLRGGNTEAFFGQGTRLTVV.

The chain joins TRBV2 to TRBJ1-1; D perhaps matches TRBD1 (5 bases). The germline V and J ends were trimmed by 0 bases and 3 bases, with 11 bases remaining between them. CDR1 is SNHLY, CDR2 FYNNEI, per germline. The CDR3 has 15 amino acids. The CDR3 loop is CASSEAGDSYTEAFF. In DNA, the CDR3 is TGTGCCAGCAGTGAAGCAGGCGACAGTTACACTGAAGCTTTCTTT.

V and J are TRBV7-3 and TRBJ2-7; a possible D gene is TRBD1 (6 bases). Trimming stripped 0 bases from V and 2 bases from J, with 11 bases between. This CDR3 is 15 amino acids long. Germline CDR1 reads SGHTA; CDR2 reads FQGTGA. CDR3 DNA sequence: TGTGCCAGCAGCTTAACAGGGGGAATACCCTACGAGCAGTACTTC. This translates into CASSLTGGIPYEQYF.

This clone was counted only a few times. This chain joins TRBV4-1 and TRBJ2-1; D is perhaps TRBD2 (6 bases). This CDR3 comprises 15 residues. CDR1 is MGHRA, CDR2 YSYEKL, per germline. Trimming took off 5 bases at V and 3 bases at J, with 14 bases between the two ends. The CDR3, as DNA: TGCGCCAGCAGCTTAGCCCCGGGGGACTACAATGAGCAGTTCTTC. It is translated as CASSLAPGDYNEQFF.

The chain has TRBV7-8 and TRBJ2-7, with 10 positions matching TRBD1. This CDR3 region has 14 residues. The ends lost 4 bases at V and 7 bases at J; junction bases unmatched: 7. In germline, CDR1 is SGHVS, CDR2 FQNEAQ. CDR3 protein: CASSSPGTGVEQYF. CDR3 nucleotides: TGTGCCAGCAGCTCCCCCGGGACAGGGGTGGAGCAGTACTTC.

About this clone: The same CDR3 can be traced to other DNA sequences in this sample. CDR3 amino acids: CAWSGEQGLTIYF. CDR3 nucleotides: TGTGCCTGGAGTGGAGAGCAGGGCCTAACCATATATTTT. The chain links TRBV30 to TRBJ1-3, with D possibly being TRBD1 (5 bases). V was cut by 1 base and J by 10 bases, with 14 bases left in between. The CDR3 is 13 residues long. Looked up from germline, CDR1 is GTSNPN and CDR2 is SVGIG (reference sequence).

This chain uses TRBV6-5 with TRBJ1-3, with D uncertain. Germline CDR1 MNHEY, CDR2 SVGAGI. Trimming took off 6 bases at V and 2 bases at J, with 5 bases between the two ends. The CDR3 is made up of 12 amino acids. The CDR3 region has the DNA TGTGCCAGCAGGGCCCCTGGAAACACCATATATTTT. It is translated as CASRAPGNTIYF.

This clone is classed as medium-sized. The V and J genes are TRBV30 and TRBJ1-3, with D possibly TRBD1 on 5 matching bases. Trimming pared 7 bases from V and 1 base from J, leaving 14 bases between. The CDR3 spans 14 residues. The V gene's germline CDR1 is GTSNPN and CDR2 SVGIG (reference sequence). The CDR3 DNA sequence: TGTGCCTTCCAGGACAAGGCATCTGGAAACACCATATATTTT. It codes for CAFQDKASGNTIYF.

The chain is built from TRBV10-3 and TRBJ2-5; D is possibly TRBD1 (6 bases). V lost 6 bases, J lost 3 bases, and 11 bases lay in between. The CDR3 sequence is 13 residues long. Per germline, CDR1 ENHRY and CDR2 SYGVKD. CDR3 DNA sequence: TGTGCCATCAGCGCAAACAGGGAAGAGACCCAGTACTTC. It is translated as CAISANREETQYF.